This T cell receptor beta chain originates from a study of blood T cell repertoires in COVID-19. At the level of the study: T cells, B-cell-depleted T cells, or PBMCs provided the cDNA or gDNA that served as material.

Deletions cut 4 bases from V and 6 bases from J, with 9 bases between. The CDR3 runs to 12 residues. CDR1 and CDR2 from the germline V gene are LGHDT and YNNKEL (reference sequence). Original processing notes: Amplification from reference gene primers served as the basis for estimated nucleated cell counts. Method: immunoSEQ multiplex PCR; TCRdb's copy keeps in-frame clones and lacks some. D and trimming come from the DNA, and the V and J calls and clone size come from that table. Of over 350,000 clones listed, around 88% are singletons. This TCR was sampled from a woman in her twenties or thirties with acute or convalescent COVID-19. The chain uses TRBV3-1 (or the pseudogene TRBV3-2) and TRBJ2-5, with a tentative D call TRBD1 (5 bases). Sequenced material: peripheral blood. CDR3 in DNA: TGTGCCAGCAGCCTGGGGCGAAAGACCCAGTACTTC. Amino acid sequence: CASSLGRKTQYF.